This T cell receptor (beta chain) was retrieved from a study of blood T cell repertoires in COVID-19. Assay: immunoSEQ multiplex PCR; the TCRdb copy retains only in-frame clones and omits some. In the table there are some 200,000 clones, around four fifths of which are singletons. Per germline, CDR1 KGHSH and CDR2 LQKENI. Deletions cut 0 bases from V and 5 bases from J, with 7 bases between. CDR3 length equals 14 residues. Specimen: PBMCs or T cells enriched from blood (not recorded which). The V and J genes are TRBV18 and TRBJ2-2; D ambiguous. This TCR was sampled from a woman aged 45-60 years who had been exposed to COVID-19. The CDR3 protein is CASSPPLQTGELFF. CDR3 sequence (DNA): TGTGCCAGCTCACCACCGCTGCAGACCGGGGAGCTGTTTTTT.